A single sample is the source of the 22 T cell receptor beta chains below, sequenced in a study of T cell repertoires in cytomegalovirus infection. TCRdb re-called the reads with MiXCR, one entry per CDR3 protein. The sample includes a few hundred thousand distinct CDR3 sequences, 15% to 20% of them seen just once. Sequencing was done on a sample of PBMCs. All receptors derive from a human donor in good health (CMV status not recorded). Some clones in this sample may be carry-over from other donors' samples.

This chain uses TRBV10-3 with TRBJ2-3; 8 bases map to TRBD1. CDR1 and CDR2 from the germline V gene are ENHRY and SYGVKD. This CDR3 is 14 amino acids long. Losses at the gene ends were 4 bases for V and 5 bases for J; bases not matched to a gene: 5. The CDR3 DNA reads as TGTGCCATCAGTGCGGGACAGGAAGAAGATACGCAGTATTTT. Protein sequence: CAISAGQEEDTQYF.

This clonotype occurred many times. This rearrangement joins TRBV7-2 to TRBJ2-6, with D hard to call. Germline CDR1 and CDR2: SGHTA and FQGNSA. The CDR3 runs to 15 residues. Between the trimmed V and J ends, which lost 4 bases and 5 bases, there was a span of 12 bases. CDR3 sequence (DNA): TGTGCCAGCAGCTACAGAGCTGGGCGGGCCAACGTCCTGACTTTC. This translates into CASSYRAGRANVLTF.

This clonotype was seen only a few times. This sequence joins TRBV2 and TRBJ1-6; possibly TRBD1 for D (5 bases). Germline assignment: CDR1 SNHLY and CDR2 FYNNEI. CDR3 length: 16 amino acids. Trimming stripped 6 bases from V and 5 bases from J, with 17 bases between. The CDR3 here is CASRWSWTLNNSPLHF. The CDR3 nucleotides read TGTGCCAGCAGATGGTCGTGGACACTAAATAATTCACCCCTCCACTTT.

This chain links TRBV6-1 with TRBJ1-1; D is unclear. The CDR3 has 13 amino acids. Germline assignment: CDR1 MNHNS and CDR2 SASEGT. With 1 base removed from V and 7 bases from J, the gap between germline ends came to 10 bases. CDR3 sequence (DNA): TGTGCCAGCAGTGAAGGGGCGCGCCGTGAAGCTTTCTTT. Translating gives CASSEGARREAFF.

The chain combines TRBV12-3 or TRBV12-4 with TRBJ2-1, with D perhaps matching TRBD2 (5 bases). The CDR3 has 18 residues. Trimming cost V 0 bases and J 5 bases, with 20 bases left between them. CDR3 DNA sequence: TGTGCCAGCAGTTTAGCACCGTTCCTCGGGGTAGCGCACAATGAGCAGTTCTTC. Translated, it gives CASSLAPFLGVAHNEQFF.

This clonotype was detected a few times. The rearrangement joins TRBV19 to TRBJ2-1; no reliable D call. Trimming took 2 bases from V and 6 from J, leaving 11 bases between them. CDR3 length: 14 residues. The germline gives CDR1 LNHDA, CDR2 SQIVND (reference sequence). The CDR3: CASSISYTGNEQFF. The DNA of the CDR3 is TGTGCCAGTAGTATATCATATACGGGCAATGAGCAGTTCTTC.

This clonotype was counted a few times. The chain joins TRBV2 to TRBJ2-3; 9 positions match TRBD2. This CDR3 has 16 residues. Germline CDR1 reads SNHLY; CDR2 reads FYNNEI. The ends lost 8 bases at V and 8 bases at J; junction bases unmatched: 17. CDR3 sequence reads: CASAPPGLAGRGTQYF. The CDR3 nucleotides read TGTGCCAGCGCGCCTCCGGGACTAGCCGGGCGTGGTACGCAGTATTTT.

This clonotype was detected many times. The CDR3 sequence is CASSNLGYNEQFF. Written as DNA, the CDR3 is TGTGCCAGCAGTAACTTAGGGTACAATGAGCAGTTCTTC. V and J are TRBV6-6 and TRBJ2-1, with D hard to call. This CDR3 comprises 13 residues. Germline V gene data show CDR1 as MNHNY and CDR2 as SVGAGI (reference sequence). V was shortened by 5 bases and J by 4 bases, with 9 bases between the two germline ends.

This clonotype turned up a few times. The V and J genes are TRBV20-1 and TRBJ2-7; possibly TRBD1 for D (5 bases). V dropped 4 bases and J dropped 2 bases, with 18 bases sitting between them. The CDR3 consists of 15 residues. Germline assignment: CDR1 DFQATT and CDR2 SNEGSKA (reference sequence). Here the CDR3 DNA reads TGCAGTGCTACACTACGGCCAGGGCTGCCCTACGAGCAGTACTTC. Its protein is CSATLRPGLPYEQYF.

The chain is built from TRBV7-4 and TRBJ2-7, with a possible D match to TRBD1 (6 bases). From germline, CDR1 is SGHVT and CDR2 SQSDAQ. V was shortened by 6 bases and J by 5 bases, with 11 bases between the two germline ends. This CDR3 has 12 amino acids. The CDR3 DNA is TGTGCCAGCAGGGGGGCAGGGGACGAGCAGTACTTC. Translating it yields CASRGAGDEQYF.

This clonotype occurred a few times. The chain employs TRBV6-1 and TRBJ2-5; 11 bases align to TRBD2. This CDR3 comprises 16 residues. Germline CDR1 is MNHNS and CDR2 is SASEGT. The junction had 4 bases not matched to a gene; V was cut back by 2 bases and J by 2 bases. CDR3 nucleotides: TGTGCCAGCAGTGAATTTCCTAGCGGGGGGCAAGAGACCCAGTACTTC. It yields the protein CASSEFPSGGQETQYF.

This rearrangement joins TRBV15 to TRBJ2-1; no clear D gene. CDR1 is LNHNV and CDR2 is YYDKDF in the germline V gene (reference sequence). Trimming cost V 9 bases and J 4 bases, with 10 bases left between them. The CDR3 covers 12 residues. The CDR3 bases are TGTGCCACAGCAGGTCGATACAATGAGCAGTTCTTC. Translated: CATAGRYNEQFF. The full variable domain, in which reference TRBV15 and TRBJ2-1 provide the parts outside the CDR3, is DAMVIQNPRYQVTQFGKPVTLSCSQTLNHNVMYWYQQKSSQAPKLLFHYYDKDFNNEADTPDNFQSRRPNTSFCFLDIRSPGLGDTAMYLCATAGRYNEQFFGPGTRLTVL.

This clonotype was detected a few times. The CDR3 coding sequence is TGTGCCAGCAGTGCTGTGGGGACCGGGGAGCTGTTTTTT. This encodes CASSAVGTGELFF. The chain links TRBV2 to TRBJ2-2; D unresolved. V shed 4 bases and J shed 5 bases, with 8 bases lying between them. Per germline, CDR1 SNHLY and CDR2 FYNNEI. CDR3 length: 13 amino acids.

The chain's CDR3 is CASSPWDYPYEQYF. As DNA, the CDR3 is TGTGCCAGTTCCCCATGGGACTATCCCTACGAGCAGTACTTC. The V and J genes are TRBV19 and TRBJ2-7, with 7 bases lining up with TRBD2. Germline V gene sequence: CDR1 LNHDA, CDR2 SQIVND (reference sequence). J was trimmed by 2 bases and V by 8 bases; bases with no gene match: 9. The CDR3 spans 14 residues.

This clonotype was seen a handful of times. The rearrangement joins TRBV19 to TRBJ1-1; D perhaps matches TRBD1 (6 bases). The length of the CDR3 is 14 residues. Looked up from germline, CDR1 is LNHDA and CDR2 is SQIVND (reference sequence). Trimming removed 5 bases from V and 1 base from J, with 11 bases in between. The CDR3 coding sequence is TGTGCCAGTAGTGTAGGACAGCGGAACACTGAAGCTTTCTTT. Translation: CASSVGQRNTEAFF. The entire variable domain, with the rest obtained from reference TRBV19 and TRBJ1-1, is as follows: DGGITQSPKYLFRKEGQNVTLSCEQNLNHDAMYWYRQDPGQGLRLIYYSQIVNDFQKGDIAEGYSVSREKKESFPLTVTSAQKNPTAFYLCASSVGQRNTEAFFGQGTRLTVV.

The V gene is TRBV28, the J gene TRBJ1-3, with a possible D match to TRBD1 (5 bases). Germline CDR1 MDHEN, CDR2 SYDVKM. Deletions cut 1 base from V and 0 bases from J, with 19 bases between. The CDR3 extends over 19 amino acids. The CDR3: CASSLLRSAGTSSGNTIYF. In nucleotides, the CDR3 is TGTGCCAGCAGTTTATTAAGGTCGGCAGGGACCAGCTCTGGAAACACCATATATTTT.

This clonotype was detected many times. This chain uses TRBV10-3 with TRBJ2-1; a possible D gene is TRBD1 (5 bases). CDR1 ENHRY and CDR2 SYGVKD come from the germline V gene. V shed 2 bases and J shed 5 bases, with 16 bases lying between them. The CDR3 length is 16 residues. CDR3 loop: CAISEAVERGHNEQFF. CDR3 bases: TGTGCCATCAGTGAGGCCGTAGAAAGGGGCCACAATGAGCAGTTCTTC.

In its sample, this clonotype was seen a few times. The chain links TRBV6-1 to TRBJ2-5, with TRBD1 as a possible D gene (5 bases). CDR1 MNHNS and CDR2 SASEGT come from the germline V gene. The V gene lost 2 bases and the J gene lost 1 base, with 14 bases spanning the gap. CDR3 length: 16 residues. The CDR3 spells CASSEWGGRLQETQYF. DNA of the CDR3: TGTGCCAGCAGTGAATGGGGCGGACGGCTCCAAGAGACCCAGTACTTC.

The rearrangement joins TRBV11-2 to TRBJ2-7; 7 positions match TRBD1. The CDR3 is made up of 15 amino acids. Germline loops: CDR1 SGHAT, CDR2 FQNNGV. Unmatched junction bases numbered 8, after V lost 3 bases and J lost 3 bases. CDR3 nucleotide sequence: TGTGCCAGCAGCTTCCTTAGGGGGCGCTTCTACGAGCAGTACTTC. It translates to CASSFLRGRFYEQYF.

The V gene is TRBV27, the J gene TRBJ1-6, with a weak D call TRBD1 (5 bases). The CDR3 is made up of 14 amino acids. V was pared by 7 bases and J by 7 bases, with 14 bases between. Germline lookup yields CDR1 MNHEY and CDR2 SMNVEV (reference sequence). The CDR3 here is CASTWAGTNSPLHF. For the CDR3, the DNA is TGTGCCAGCACCTGGGCAGGGACGAATTCACCCCTCCACTTT.

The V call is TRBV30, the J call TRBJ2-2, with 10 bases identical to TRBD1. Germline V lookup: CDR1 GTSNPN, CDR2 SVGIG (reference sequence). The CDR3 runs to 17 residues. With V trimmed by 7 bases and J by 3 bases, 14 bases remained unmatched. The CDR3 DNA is TGTGCCTTGGTGGGGGACAGGGGTTGGTCGCACACCGGGGAGCTGTTTTTT. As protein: CALVGDRGWSHTGELFF.

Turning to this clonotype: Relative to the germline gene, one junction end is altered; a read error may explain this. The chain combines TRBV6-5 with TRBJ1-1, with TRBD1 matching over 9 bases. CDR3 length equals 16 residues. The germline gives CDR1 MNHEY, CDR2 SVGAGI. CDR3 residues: CASSHSGTGWDTEAFF. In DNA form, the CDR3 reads TGTGCCAGCAGTCACTCCGGGACAGGGTGGGACACTGAAGCTTTCTTT.